This TCR beta chain was sequenced in a study of blood T cell repertoires in COVID-19. Sequenced by immunoSEQ multiplex PCR; TCRdb stores in-frame clones only, minus some. This table holds roughly 200,000 clones, about four fifths found once. The CDR3 runs 14 residues. Trimming took 6 bases from V and 3 from J, leaving 13 bases between them. Per the germline V gene, CDR1 is SGHTA and CDR2 is FQGNSA. The chain uses TRBV7-2 and TRBJ2-3, with D possibly matching TRBD1 (5 bases). Sequencing was performed on peripheral blood. The sequence derives from a woman between 35 and 50 years old with COVID-19, enrolled during active disease. The DNA for the CDR3 is TGTGCCAGCAGTCGCGACAGACAGACAGATACGCAGTATTTT. Protein sequence: CASSRDRQTDTQYF.